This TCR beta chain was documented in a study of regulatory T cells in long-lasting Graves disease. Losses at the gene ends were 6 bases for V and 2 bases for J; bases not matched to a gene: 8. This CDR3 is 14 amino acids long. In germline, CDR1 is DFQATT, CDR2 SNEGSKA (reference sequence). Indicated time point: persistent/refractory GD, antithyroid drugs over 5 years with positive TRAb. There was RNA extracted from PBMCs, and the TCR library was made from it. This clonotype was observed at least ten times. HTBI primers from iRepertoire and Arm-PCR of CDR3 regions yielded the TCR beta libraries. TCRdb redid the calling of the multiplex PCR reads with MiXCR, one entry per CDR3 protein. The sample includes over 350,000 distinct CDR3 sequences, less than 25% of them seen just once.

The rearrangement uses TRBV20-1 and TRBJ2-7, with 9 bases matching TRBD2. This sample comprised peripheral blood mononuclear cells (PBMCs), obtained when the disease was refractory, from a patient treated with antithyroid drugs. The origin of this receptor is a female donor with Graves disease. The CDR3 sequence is CSATSPSGAYEQYF. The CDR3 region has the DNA TGCAGTGCCACATCACCTAGCGGGGCCTACGAGCAGTACTTC.